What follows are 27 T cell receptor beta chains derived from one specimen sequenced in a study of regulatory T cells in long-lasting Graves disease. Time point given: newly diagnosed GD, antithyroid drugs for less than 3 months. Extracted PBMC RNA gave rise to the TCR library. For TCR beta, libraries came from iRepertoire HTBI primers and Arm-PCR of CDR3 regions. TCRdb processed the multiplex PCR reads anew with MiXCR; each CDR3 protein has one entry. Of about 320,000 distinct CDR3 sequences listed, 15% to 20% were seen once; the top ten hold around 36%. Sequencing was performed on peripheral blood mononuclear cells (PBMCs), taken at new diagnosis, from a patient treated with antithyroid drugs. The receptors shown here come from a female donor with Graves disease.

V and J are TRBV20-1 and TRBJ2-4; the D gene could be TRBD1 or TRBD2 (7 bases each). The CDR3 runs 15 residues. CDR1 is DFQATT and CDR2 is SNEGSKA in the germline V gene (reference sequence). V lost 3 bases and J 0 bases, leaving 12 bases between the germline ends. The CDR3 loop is CSARTGTIAKNIQYF. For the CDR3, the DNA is TGCAGTGCTAGGACAGGGACTATAGCCAAAAACATTCAGTACTTC.

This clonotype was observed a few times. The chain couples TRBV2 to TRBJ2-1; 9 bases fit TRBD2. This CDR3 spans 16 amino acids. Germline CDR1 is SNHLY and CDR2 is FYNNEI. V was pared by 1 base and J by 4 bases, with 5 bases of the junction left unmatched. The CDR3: CASSEVRLAVYNEQFF. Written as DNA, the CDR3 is TGTGCCAGCAGTGAAGTGAGACTAGCGGTTTACAATGAGCAGTTCTTC.

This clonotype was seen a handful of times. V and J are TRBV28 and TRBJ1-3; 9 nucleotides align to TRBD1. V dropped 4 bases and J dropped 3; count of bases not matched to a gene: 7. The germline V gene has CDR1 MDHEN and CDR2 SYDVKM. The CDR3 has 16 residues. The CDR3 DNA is TGTGCCAGCAGTTCTTACAGGGGGCTCGGTGGAAACACCATATATTTT. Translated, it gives CASSSYRGLGGNTIYF.

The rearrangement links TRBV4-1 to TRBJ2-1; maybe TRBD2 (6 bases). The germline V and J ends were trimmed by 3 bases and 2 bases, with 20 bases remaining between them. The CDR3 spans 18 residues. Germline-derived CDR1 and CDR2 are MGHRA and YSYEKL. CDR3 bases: TGCGCCAGCAGCCATAACCCCGTAGCGGAAGGGCCCTACAATGAGCAGTTCTTC. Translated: CASSHNPVAEGPYNEQFF.

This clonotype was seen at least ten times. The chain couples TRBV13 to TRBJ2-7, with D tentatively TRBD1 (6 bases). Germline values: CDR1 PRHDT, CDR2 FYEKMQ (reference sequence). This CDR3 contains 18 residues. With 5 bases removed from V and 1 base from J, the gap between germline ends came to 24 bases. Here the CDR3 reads CASSPPPLGGEKSYEQYF. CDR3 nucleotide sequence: TGTGCCAGCAGCCCGCCCCCTCTAGGGGGAGAAAAGTCCTACGAGCAGTACTTC.

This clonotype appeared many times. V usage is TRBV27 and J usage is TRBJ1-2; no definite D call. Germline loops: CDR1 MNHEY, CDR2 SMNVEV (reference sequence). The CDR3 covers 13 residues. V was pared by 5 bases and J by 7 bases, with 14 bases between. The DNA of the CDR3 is TGTGCCAGCAGTCCCTCGGCAGGTCGTGGCTACACCTTC. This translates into CASSPSAGRGYTF.

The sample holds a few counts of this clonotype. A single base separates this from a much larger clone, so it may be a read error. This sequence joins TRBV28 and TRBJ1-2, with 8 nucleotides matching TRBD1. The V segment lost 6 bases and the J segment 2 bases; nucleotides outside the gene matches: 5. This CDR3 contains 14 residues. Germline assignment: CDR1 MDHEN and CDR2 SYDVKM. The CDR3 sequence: CASRRGQENYGYTF. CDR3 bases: TGTGCCAGCAGGAGGGGACAGGAGAACTATGGCTACACCTTC.

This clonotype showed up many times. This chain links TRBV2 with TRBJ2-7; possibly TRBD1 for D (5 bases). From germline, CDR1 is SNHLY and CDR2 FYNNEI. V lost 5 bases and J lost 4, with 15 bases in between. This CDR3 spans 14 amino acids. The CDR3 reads CASSLTALGYEQYF. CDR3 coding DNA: TGTGCCAGCAGTTTGACAGCGTTAGGTTACGAGCAGTACTTC.

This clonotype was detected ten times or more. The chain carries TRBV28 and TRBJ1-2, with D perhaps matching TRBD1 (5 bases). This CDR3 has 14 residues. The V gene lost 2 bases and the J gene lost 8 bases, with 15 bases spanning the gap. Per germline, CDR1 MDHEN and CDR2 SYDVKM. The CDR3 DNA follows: TGTGCCAGCAGTTTAGCCCGGGAGTGGGGGGGCTACACCTTC. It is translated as CASSLAREWGGYTF.

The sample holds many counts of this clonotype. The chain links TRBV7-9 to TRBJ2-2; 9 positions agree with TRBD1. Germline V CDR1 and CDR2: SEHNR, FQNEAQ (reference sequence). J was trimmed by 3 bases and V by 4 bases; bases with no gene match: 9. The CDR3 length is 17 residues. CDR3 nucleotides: TGTGCCAGCAGCTACCACAGGGGGCCTGTGGACACCGGGGAGCTGTTTTTT. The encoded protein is CASSYHRGPVDTGELFF.

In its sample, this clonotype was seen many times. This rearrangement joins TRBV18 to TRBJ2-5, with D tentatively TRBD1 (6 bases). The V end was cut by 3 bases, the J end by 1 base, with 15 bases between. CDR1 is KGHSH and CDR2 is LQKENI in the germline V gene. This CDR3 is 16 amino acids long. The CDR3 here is CASSPTGGQSQETQYF. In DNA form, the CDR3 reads TGTGCCAGCTCACCGACCGGCGGACAGTCCCAAGAGACCCAGTACTTC.

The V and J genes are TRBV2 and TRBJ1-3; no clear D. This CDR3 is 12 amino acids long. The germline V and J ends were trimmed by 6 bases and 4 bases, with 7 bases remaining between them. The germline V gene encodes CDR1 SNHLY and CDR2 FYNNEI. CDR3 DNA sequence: TGTGCCAGCAGCAAATTAGGAAACACCATATATTTT. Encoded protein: CASSKLGNTIYF.

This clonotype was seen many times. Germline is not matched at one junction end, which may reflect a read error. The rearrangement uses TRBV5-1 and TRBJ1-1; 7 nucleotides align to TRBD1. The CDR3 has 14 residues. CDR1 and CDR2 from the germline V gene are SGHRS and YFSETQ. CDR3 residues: CASSLTGPNTEAFF. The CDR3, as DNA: TGTGCCAGCAGTTTGACAGGGCCGAACACTGAAGCTTTCTTT. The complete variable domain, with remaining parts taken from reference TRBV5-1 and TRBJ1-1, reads KAGVTQTPRYLIKTRGQQVTLSCSPISGHRSVSWYQQTPGQGLQFLFEYFSETQRNKGNFPGRFSGRQFSNSRSEMNVSTLELGDSALYLCASSLTGPNTEAFFGQGTRLTVV.

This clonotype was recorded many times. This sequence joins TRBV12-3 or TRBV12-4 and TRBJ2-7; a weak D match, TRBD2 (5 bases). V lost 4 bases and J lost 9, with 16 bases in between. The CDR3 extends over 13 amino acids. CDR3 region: CASSSTGYQRQYF. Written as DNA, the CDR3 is TGTGCCAGCAGTTCGACGGGGTATCAAAGGCAGTACTTC.

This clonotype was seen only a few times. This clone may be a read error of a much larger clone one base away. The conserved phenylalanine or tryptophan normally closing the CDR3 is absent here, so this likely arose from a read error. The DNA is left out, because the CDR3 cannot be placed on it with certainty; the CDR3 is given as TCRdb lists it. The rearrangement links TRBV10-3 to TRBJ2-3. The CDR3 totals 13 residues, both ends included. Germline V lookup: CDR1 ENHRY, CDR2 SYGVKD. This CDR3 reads CAISSLDLYEQYL.

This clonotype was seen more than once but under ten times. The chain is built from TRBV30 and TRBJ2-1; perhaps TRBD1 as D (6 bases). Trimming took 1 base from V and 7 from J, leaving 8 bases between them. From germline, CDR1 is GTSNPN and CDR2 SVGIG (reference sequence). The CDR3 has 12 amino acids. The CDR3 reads CAWSAQGNEQFF. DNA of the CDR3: TGTGCCTGGAGTGCCCAGGGGAATGAGCAGTTCTTC.

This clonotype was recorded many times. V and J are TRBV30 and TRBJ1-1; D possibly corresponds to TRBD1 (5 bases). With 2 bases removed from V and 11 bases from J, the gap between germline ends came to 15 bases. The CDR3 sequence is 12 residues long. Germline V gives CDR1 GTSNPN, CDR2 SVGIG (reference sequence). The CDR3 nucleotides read TGTGCCTGGAGTCCGGGACCCTTGCTGGCTTTCTTT. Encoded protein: CAWSPGPLLAFF.

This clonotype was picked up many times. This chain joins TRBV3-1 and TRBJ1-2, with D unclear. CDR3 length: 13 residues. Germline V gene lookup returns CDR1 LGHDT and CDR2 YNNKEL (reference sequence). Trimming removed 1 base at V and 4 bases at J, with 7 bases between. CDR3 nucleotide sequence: TGTGCCAGCAGCCAAGGAGGCAGCTATGGCTACACCTTC. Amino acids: CASSQGGSYGYTF.

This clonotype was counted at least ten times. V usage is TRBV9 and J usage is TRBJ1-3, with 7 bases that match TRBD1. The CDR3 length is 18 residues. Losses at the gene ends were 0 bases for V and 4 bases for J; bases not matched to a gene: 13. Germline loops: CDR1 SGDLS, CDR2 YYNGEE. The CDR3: CASSVDGRGSIYGNTIYF. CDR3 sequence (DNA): TGTGCCAGCAGCGTAGATGGCAGGGGGTCGATCTACGGAAACACCATATATTTT.

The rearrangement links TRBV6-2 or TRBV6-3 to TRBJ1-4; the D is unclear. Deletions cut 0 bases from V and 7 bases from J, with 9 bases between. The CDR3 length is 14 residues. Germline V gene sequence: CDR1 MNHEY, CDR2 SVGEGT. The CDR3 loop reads CASSYSSMSEKLFF. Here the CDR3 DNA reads TGTGCCAGCAGTTACTCCAGTATGAGTGAAAAACTGTTTTTT.

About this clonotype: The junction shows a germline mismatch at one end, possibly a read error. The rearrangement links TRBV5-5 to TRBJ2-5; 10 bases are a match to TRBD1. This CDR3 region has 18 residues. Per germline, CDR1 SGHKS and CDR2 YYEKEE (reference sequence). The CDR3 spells CASSLVVARDRGQETQYF. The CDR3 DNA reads TGCGCCAGCAGCTTGGTGGTAGCCCGGGACAGGGGACAAGAGACCCAGTACTTC.

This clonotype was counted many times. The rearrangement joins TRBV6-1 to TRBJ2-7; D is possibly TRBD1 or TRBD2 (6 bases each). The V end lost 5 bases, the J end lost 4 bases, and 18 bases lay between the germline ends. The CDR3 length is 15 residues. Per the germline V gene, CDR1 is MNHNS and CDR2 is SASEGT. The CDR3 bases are TGTGCCAGCAGTCACCTAAGGGGGGATAATTACGAGCAGTACTTC. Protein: CASSHLRGDNYEQYF.

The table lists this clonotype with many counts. CDR3 in amino acids: CASSLERRGPNTGELFF. CDR3 bases: TGTGCCAGCAGCTTGGAGAGAAGGGGCCCGAACACCGGGGAGCTGTTTTTT. This sequence joins TRBV5-8 and TRBJ2-2; the D gene is possibly TRBD1 (5 bases). There are 17 residues in the CDR3. V dropped 0 bases and J dropped 0 bases, with 12 bases sitting between them. Germline CDR1 SGHTS, CDR2 YDEGEE.

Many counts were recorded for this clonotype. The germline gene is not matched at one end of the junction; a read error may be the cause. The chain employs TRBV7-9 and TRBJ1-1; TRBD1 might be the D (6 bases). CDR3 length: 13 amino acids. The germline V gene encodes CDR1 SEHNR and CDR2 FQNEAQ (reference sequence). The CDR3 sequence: CASTARGRTEAFF. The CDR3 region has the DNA TGTGCCAGCACCGCGAGGGGGAGGACTGAGGCTTTCTTT.

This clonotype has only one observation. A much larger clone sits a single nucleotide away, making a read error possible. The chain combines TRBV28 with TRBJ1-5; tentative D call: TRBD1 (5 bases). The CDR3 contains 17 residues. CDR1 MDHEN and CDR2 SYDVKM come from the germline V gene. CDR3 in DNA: TGTGACAGCAGTGCCTCCGGGGCCAGGACTAGCAATCAGCCCCAGCATTTT. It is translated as CDSSASGARTSNQPQHF.

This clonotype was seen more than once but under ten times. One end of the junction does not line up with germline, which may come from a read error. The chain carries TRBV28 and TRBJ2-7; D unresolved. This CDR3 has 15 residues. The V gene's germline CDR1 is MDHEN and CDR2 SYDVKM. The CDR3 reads CASSLLSPNPYGQYF. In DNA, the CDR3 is TGTGCCAGCAGTCTACTCTCGCCCAACCCTTACGGGCAGTACTTC. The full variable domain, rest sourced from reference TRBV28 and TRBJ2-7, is DVKVTQSSRYLVKRTGEKVFLECVQDMDHENMFWYRQDPGLGLRLIYFSYDVKMKEKGDIPEGYSVSREKKERFSLILESASTNQTSMYLCASSLLSPNPYGQYFGPGTRLTVT.

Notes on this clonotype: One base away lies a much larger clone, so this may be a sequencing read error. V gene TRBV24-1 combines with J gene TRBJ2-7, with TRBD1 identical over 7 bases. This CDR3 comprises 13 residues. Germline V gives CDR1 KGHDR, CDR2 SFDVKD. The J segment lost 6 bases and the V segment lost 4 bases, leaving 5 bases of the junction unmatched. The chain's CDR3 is CATSDPNRGEQYF. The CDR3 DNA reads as TGTGCCACCAGTGACCCTAACAGGGGCGAGCAGTACTTC.